The clone carrying this T cell receptor (beta chain) was recorded once. The data derive from a study of CD8 T cells in Susac syndrome. The sequenced target, TCR beta, came from blood CD8+ and CD4+ T cells. The multiple sclerosis controls comprised treatment-naive patients whose relapsing-remitting disease was stable or active. Negative magnetic isolation gave CD8+ and CD4+ cells; FACS enriched CD8+ TEMRA. Germline V CDR1 and CDR2: SGHTS, YDEGEE. This CDR3 is 12 amino acids long. Trimming pared 10 bases from V and 6 bases from J, leaving 16 bases between. With random hexamers, about 0.45 to 1 ug RNA was reverse transcribed. Amplification of the TCR beta CDR3 was carried out by immunoSEQ multiplex PCR, which spanned a total of 54 Vbeta and 13 Jbeta segments. From the immunoSEQ multiplex PCR reads, TCRdb called clonotypes with MiXCR, one entry per CDR3 protein. This table holds approximately 68,000 distinct CDR3 sequences, roughly 95% found once.

This chain connects TRBV5-8 to TRBJ1-1; D perhaps matches TRBD1 (6 bases). This clonotype was sampled from a human donor with multiple sclerosis. Material: CD8+ T cells from PBMCs. In DNA, the CDR3 is TGTGCCGCCGAGGGGGGAGACGCTGAAGCTTTCTTT. As protein: CAAEGGDAEAFF.